Listed below are T cell receptor beta chains from one sample, sequenced in a study of PD-1 blockade in classical Hodgkin lymphoma. Data came from immunoSEQ multiplex PCR; TCRdb stores just in-frame clones and leaves some out. The sample lists about 13,000 clones; approximately 79% were seen once. The sample in question was peripheral blood mononuclear cells (PBMCs), obtained at baseline. The receptors were sampled from a human donor with classical Hodgkin lymphoma. CDR3s include the opening cysteine and the closing phenylalanine or tryptophan. The order of the fields is clone size, V gene, J gene, D gene, CDR3 protein, CDR3 DNA. A D gene is named only where the DNA matches it firmly. A row's size may be missing; if present it is once, few, many or a size class.

>NA|TRBV20-1|TRBJ2-1|NA
CSARTSNEQFF
TGCAGTGCTAGGACTAGCAATGAGCAGTTCTTC
>medium-sized|TRBV30|TRBJ1-2|NA
CAWNRANYGYTF
TGTGCCTGGAATCGAGCTAACTATGGCTACACCTTC
>NA|TRBV27|TRBJ2-1|NA
CASNPGANYNEQFF
TGTGCCAGCAACCCGGGAGCGAACTACAATGAGCAGTTCTTC
>NA|TRBV4-1|TRBJ2-5|TRBD2
CASSQAGGRETQYF
TGCGCCAGCAGCCAAGCGGGAGGAAGGGAGACCCAGTACTTC
>NA|TRBV7-9|TRBJ2-2|NA
CASSPTTYGGGELFF
TGTGCCAGCAGCCCTACTACCTACGGGGGCGGGGAGCTGTTTTTT
>NA|TRBV10-3|TRBJ2-1|TRBD1
CASKTGPNEQFF
TGTGCCAGCAAGACAGGGCCCAATGAGCAGTTCTTC
>NA|TRBV27|TRBJ2-3|NA
CASSLRDMGDTQYF
TGTGCCAGCAGTTTAAGGGACATGGGAGATACGCAGTATTTT
>few|TRBV28|TRBJ2-6|NA
CASTLGGLGANVLTF
TGTGCCAGCACCCTGGGAGGTTTAGGGGCCAACGTCCTGACTTTC
>NA|TRBV7-9|TRBJ2-2|TRBD1
CASRAGTGRTGELFF
TGTGCCAGCAGGGCCGGGACAGGGAGAACCGGGGAGCTGTTTTTT
>NA|TRBV21-1|TRBJ2-3|NA
CASSKGHADIRTDTQYF
TGTGCCAGCAGCAAGGGTCATGCGGACATACGCACAGATACGCAGTATTTT
>NA|TRBV5-5|TRBJ2-2|NA
CASSFIFAGELFF
TGTGCCAGCAGCTTTATTTTTGCCGGGGAGCTGTTTTTT
>NA|TRBV6-5|TRBJ2-1|NA
CASSYFVGVSYNEQFF
TGTGCCAGCAGTTACTTCGTGGGAGTTTCCTACAATGAGCAGTTCTTC
>NA|TRBV18|TRBJ1-1|NA
CASSPPPRQIMNTEAFF
TGTGCCAGCTCACCACCCCCCCGACAGATTATGAACACTGAAGCTTTCTTT
>NA|TRBV19|TRBJ1-5|TRBD1
CASSQGTGGLGQPQHF
TGTGCCAGTAGCCAAGGAACAGGGGGGCTTGGTCAGCCCCAGCATTTT
>few|TRBV10-3|TRBJ1-5|TRBD1
CAISELGQDSNQPQHF
TGTGCCATCAGTGAGTTAGGACAGGATAGCAATCAGCCCCAGCATTTT
>NA|TRBV4-1|TRBJ2-3|NA
CASSQDWGTSTDTQYF
TGCGCCAGCAGCCAAGATTGGGGGACTAGCACAGATACGCAGTATTTT
>NA|TRBV14|TRBJ2-1|TRBD2
CASSQVPGLAGVDEQFF
TGTGCCAGCAGCCAAGTTCCGGGACTAGCGGGAGTGGATGAGCAGTTCTTC
>once|TRBV10-3|TRBJ1-2|NA
CAISELAGPRGYTF
TGTGCCATCAGTGAGTTGGCAGGGCCGAGAGGCTACACCTTC
>NA|TRBV9|TRBJ2-1|NA
CASSPLGTNEQFF
TGTGCCAGCAGCCCACTAGGCACCAATGAGCAGTTCTTC
>NA|TRBV6-1|TRBJ2-7|NA
CASNGDRIYEQYF
TGTGCCAGCAATGGCGATCGGATCTACGAGCAGTACTTC
>NA|TRBV7-8|TRBJ1-4|NA
CASSFLAGNNEKLFF
TGTGCCAGCAGCTTTCTAGCTGGAAACAATGAAAAACTGTTTTTT
>medium-sized|TRBV28|TRBJ1-1|NA
CASTPPEGLNTEAFF
TGTGCCAGCACCCCCCCGGAGGGTTTGAACACTGAAGCTTTCTTT
>few|TRBV7-8|TRBJ1-5|NA
CASSSTRTENQPQHF
TGTGCCAGCAGCTCTACACGGACAGAGAATCAGCCCCAGCATTTT
>NA|TRBV7-9|TRBJ2-1|NA
CASSLGKLVGGQINEQFF
TGTGCCAGCAGCTTAGGGAAATTAGTCGGAGGACAGATCAATGAGCAGTTCTTC
>NA|TRBV19|TRBJ2-4|NA
CASSRKDYLAKNIQYF
TGTGCCAGTAGTCGAAAGGACTATTTAGCCAAAAACATTCAGTACTTC
>few|TRBV7-2|TRBJ2-1|NA
CASSPWTGNEQFF
TGTGCCAGCAGCCCCTGGACGGGCAATGAGCAGTTCTTC
>few|TRBV5-1|TRBJ2-1|NA
CASSSLQGSYNEQFF
TGCGCCAGCAGCTCCTTACAGGGCTCCTACAATGAGCAGTTCTTC
>NA|TRBV5-1|TRBJ2-3|NA
CASSVTDTQYF
TGCGCCAGCAGCGTAACAGATACGCAGTATTTT
>NA|TRBV19|TRBJ2-2|NA
CASSTKYRVSGTGELFF
TGTGCCAGTAGTACGAAATACAGGGTGTCCGGGACCGGGGAGCTGTTTTTT
>NA|TRBV5-1|TRBJ2-5|TRBD1
CASRDRKETQYF
TGCGCCAGCAGGGACAGGAAAGAGACCCAGTACTTC
>NA|TRBV27|TRBJ2-1|NA
CASSFQYEQFF
TGTGCCAGCAGTTTCCAATATGAGCAGTTCTTC
>NA|TRBV7-8|TRBJ1-6|TRBD1
CASSLTYRGLSPLHF
TGTGCCAGCAGCTTAACCTACAGGGGGCTCTCACCCCTCCACTTT
>once|TRBV18|TRBJ1-1|TRBD1
CASSQTGAEAFF
TGTGCCAGCTCACAGACAGGGGCTGAAGCTTTCTTT
>NA|TRBV29-1|TRBJ1-1|NA
CSVANTEAFF
TGCAGCGTTGCGAACACTGAAGCTTTCTTT
>NA|TRBV18|TRBJ2-1|NA
CASFHGSPNEQFF
TGTGCCAGCTTCCACGGCTCTCCCAATGAGCAGTTCTTC
>NA|TRBV19|TRBJ2-2|NA
CASSIHMWGANTGELFF
TGTGCCAGTAGTATCCATATGTGGGGGGCGAACACCGGGGAGCTGTTTTTT
>NA|TRBV6-5|TRBJ1-6|NA
CASSWRQVVSPLHF
TGTGCCAGCAGTTGGAGACAGGTCGTTTCACCCCTCCACTTT
>NA|TRBV5-1|TRBJ1-1|NA
CASSSGVGSTEAFF
TGCGCCAGCAGCTCGGGGGTGGGGAGCACTGAAGCTTTCTTT
>NA|TRBV5-6|TRBJ2-5|NA
CASSSGGGPKGTQYF
TGTGCCAGCAGCTCCGGCGGAGGGCCCAAGGGGACCCAGTACTTC
>NA|TRBV27|TRBJ2-7|NA
CASSLSGYEQYF
TGTGCCAGCAGTTTATCAGGGTACGAGCAGTACTTC
>NA|TRBV29-1|TRBJ1-1|NA
CSVEQGLVNTEAFF
TGCAGCGTTGAACAGGGTCTTGTAAACACTGAAGCTTTCTTT
>few|TRBV10-3|TRBJ2-3|TRBD1
CAISETGAPSTDTQYF
TGTGCCATCAGCGAAACAGGGGCTCCTAGCACAGATACGCAGTATTTT
>NA|TRBV29-1|TRBJ2-5|TRBD2
CSVGGGRETQYF
TGCAGCGTTGGGGGGGGTAGAGAGACCCAGTACTTC
>NA|TRBV5-1|TRBJ2-7|NA
CASSHTTTRGYEQYF
TGCGCCAGCAGCCACACAACGACTAGGGGCTACGAGCAGTACTTC
>NA|TRBV6-1|TRBJ1-5|NA
CASSERRDNWQPQHF
TGTGCCAGCAGTGAACGGAGGGACAACTGGCAGCCCCAGCATTTT
>few|TRBV6-1|TRBJ1-5|NA
CASSEGVGNQPQHF
TGTGCCAGCAGTGAAGGAGTGGGCAATCAGCCCCAGCATTTT
>NA|TRBV29-1|TRBJ1-5|TRBD1
CSVGGGGNQPQHF
TGCAGCGTTGGAGGGGGCGGCAATCAGCCCCAGCATTTT
>few|TRBV5-1|TRBJ2-2|TRBD1
CASSLADRDTGELFF
TGCGCCAGCAGCTTGGCGGACAGGGACACCGGGGAGCTGTTTTTT
>NA|TRBV7-8|TRBJ2-7|TRBD2
CASSSSRLALQDGQYF
TGTGCCAGCAGCTCATCCCGACTAGCGTTACAAGACGGGCAGTACTTC
>NA|TRBV29-1|TRBJ2-3|NA
CSVAGSTDTQYF
TGCAGCGTTGCCGGAAGCACAGATACGCAGTATTTT
>NA|TRBV27|TRBJ2-7|TRBD2
CASGLAGVREQYF
TGTGCCAGCGGCTTAGCGGGAGTTCGGGAGCAGTACTTC
>few|TRBV4-1|TRBJ2-5|TRBD2
CASSQSSGGGETQYF
TGCGCCAGCAGCCAAAGTTCCGGGGGAGGGGAGACCCAGTACTTC
>NA|TRBV6-1|TRBJ2-7|NA
CASRNPGAFGEQYF
TGTGCCAGCAGGAATCCCGGGGCCTTCGGCGAGCAGTACTTC
>NA|TRBV2|TRBJ2-1|NA
CASSERPLVGHNEQFF
TGTGCCAGCAGTGAAAGGCCCCTTGTGGGGCACAATGAGCAGTTCTTC
>few|TRBV27|TRBJ1-5|NA
CASSLSGGGNQPQHF
TGTGCCAGCAGTTTATCGGGCGGTGGTAATCAGCCCCAGCATTTT